The 2 T cell receptor beta chains listed next were all sequenced from one sample in a study of early T cells in non-severe SARS-CoV-2 infection. TCRdb reprocessed the 5' RACE reads via MiXCR and lists one record per CDR3 protein. This sample has about 66,000 distinct CDR3 sequences, with 8% to 9.5% found just once. The sample taken for sequencing was whole blood. The receptors here all came from an adult who was a healthcare worker with PCR-confirmed SARS-CoV-2 infection or an uninfected control (not recorded which).

The V gene is TRBV10-3, the J gene TRBJ2-3, with 10 bases aligning to TRBD2. CDR3 length equals 16 residues. V was pared by 3 bases and J by 2 bases, with 5 bases of the junction left unmatched. From germline, CDR1 is ENHRY and CDR2 SYGVKD. DNA for the CDR3: TGTGCCATCAGTGAAGCGAGCGGGAGGGACACAGATACGCAGTATTTT. This codes for CAISEASGRDTDTQYF.

This clonotype has ten or more counts. The gene calls are TRBV7-9 and TRBJ2-5; D unresolved. Trimming removed 3 bases at V and 4 bases at J, with 6 bases between. There are 12 residues in the CDR3. Per germline, CDR1 SEHNR and CDR2 FQNEAQ (reference sequence). CDR3 loop: CASSLVAETQYF. The CDR3 DNA reads as TGTGCCAGCAGCTTGGTCGCAGAGACCCAGTACTTC. Combining the CDR3 with reference TRBV7-9 and TRBJ2-5 gives the whole variable domain DTGVSQNPRHKITKRGQNVTFRCDPISEHNRLYWYRQTLGQGPEFLTYFQNEAQLEKSRLLSDRFSAERPKGSFSTLEIQRTEQGDSAMYLCASSLVAETQYFGPGTRLLVL.